This T cell receptor (beta chain) was captured by sequencing in a study of cytomegalovirus exposure and HLA in healthy donors. The CDR3 has 13 amino acids. Clones were sequenced by immunoSEQ multiplex PCR, and TCRdb holds only the in-frame ones, with some missing. The sample lists fewer than 200,000 clones, under 95% occurring once. This receptor was obtained from a woman aged 18-30 years in good health and CMV-seropositive. This sequence joins TRBV21-1 and TRBJ1-2. TRBV21-1 is a recognized pseudogene. The sample comprised PBMCs. CDR3 loop: CASSKGRQNGYTF. The CDR3 nucleotides are TGTGCCAGCAGCAAAGGGAGGCAGAATGGCTACACCTTC.